The 4 T cell receptor beta chains below were found in one sample sequenced in a study of neurological immune-mediated disorders. TCRdb reanalysed the 5' RACE reads using MiXCR and keeps one entry per CDR3 protein. The sample has 30,000 to 45,000 distinct CDR3 sequences; more than 4.5% are singletons. Sequences were obtained from CD4+ T cells from blood. These receptors were collected from a man between 18 and 35 years old in good health.

This clonotype was found many times. The V and J genes are TRBV10-2 and TRBJ2-5; the match to TRBD2 covers 12 bases. The germline V gene encodes CDR1 WSHSY and CDR2 SAAADI. V was pared by 9 bases and J by 2 bases, with 4 bases of the junction left unmatched. This CDR3 comprises 14 residues. CDR3 sequence reads: CASSTSGGQETQYF. The CDR3 DNA follows: TGCGCCAGTTCCACTAGCGGGGGGCAAGAGACCCAGTACTTC.

At least ten counts were recorded for this clonotype. V usage is TRBV4-1 and J usage is TRBJ2-3, with 9 nucleotides matching TRBD2. Germline trimming cut 0 bases from V and 2 bases from J; bases unmatched to any gene: 9. The germline V gene encodes CDR1 MGHRA and CDR2 YSYEKL. The CDR3 loop spans 18 amino acids. CDR3 loop: CASSQEATSGLNTDTQYF. CDR3 nucleotide sequence: TGCGCCAGCAGCCAAGAGGCGACTAGCGGCTTAAACACAGATACGCAGTATTTT.

This clonotype was seen repeatedly, ten times or more. The CDR3 spells CASSPGTSGGPRETQYF. CDR3 sequence (DNA): TGCGCCAGCAGCCCCGGGACTAGCGGGGGTCCCCGGGAGACCCAGTACTTC. The chain employs TRBV4-1 and TRBJ2-5; 14 bases map to TRBD2. Germline V gene data show CDR1 as MGHRA and CDR2 as YSYEKL. CDR3 length: 17 amino acids. V trimming: 4 bases; J trimming: 5 bases; junction bases outside the gene matches: 9.

The chain has TRBV7-3 and TRBJ2-3; possibly TRBD1 or TRBD2 for D (5 bases each). V lost 2 bases, J lost 1 base, and 13 bases lay in between. This CDR3 has 16 amino acids. Germline V gene sequence: CDR1 SGHTA, CDR2 FQGTGA. The CDR3 coding sequence is TGTGCCAGCAGCTTAGAGGGGTCAAAGGGCACAGATACGCAGTATTTT. Translating it yields CASSLEGSKGTDTQYF.